This TCR beta chain was sequenced in a study of identical twins. Overall study results and limits: Twins shared out-of-frame alpha sequences with excess low generation probability. Out-of-frame TCR alpha sharing observed in monozygotic twins exceeded model estimates. Insertion counts were lower in abundant cord blood beta clonotypes, a trend that memory repertoires did not show.

CDR1 and CDR2 from the germline V gene are MGHRA and YSYEKL. The length of the CDR3 is 16 residues. The junction had 6 bases not matched to a gene; V was cut back by 0 bases and J by 3 bases. TCRdb reanalysed the 5' RACE reads using MiXCR and keeps one entry per CDR3 protein. Counted here are around 960,000 distinct CDR3 sequences, roughly 12% occurring once; the ten biggest clones make up around 1.5%. This clonotype came up a few times. Its antigen is currently unknown. These data also formed part of another study, on yellow fever vaccine responses in identical twins. That source reports: Twins reportedly had a vaccine T cell response that seemed partly convergent, partly personalized.

The V and J genes are TRBV4-1 and TRBJ2-5; TRBD2 aligns across 8 bases. The sequence derives from a woman between 18 and 30 years old in good health. The sequenced material came from PBMCs. This chain's CDR3 is CASSQDGRAGEETQYF. The CDR3 DNA is TGCGCCAGCAGCCAAGATGGAAGAGCGGGGGAAGAGACCCAGTACTTC.